The 18 T cell receptor beta chains in this list originate from one sample, sequenced in a study of shared clonotypes between healthy human individuals. Clones were read by immunoSEQ multiplex PCR, and TCRdb kept only the in-frame ones, dropping some. Seen here are 950,000 to 1,300,000 clones, about three quarters observed once, and the top ten hold 1.4%. The material sequenced was memory CD4+ T cells sorted from blood. The subset denotes: CD45RA-negative fraction. The receptors were gathered from a man aged 18 to 30 in good health.

The chain is built from TRBV10-1 and TRBJ2-7; 10 nucleotides line up with TRBD2. This CDR3 comprises 13 residues. Per germline, CDR1 WNHNN and CDR2 SYGVQD (reference sequence). V was clipped by 6 bases and J by 6 bases; unmatched bases: 5. The CDR3 loop reads CASSKRGGGEQYF. The CDR3 DNA is TGCGCCAGCAGCAAGCGGGGGGGCGGCGAGCAGTACTTC.

CDR3 bases: TGTGCCAGCAGTGGGGGGACCTCGCGGAGGGAGCAGTACTTC. This encodes CASSGGTSRREQYF. The gene calls are TRBV28 and TRBJ2-7; D might be TRBD2 (6 bases). This CDR3 region has 14 residues. Trimming removed 5 bases at V and 7 bases at J, with 18 bases between. The germline V gene has CDR1 MDHEN and CDR2 SYDVKM.

This chain uses TRBV12-5 with TRBJ2-2; 13 positions agree with TRBD2. The germline CDR1 and CDR2 sequences are LGHNT and FRNRAP. The CDR3 is 18 residues long. Unmatched junction bases numbered 14, after V lost 6 bases and J lost 7 bases. The CDR3 loop reads CASGSIGLAGVAGGELFF. The CDR3 nucleotides read TGTGCTAGTGGGAGTATAGGACTAGCGGGAGTTGCGGGCGGGGAGCTGTTTTTT.

The chain is built from TRBV7-2 and TRBJ2-3; 11 nucleotides line up with TRBD2. The CDR3 length is 18 residues. The V gene's germline CDR1 is SGHTA and CDR2 FQGNSA. The V gene end was trimmed by 5 bases and the J gene end by 8 bases; junction bases not matched to a gene: 18. CDR3 sequence reads: CASSPSALSGRDLGTQYF. CDR3 nucleotides: TGTGCCAGCAGCCCTTCCGCCCTTAGCGGGAGGGATCTGGGTACGCAGTATTTT.

The rearrangement uses TRBV27 and TRBJ1-6, with 12 bases fitting TRBD1. CDR3 length equals 16 residues. Trimming cost V 3 bases and J 9 bases; bases outside gene matches: 6. Germline V gives CDR1 MNHEY, CDR2 SMNVEV (reference sequence). The CDR3 reads CASSFGTGGIGSPLHF. Here the CDR3 DNA reads TGTGCCAGCAGTTTCGGGACAGGGGGCATCGGTTCACCCCTCCACTTT.

The genes are TRBV18 and TRBJ2-3; 9 bases map to TRBD1. Germline V gene data show CDR1 as KGHSH and CDR2 as LQKENI. CDR3 length: 15 residues. V dropped 2 bases and J dropped 4; count of bases not matched to a gene: 4. The CDR3 is CASSPGTGRSDTQYF. The CDR3 DNA is TGTGCCAGCTCACCAGGGACAGGGAGGTCAGATACGCAGTATTTT.

This clone was detected only a few times. The chain combines TRBV5-4 with TRBJ1-3; D is undetermined. This CDR3 is built from 14 residues. With 5 bases removed from V and 0 bases from J, the gap between germline ends came to 9 bases. The V gene's germline CDR1 is SGHNT and CDR2 YYREEE (reference sequence). The CDR3 reads CASSFGYSGNTIYF. DNA of the CDR3: TGTGCCAGCAGTTTCGGATACTCTGGAAACACCATATATTTT.

The V and J genes are TRBV5-6 and TRBJ2-7; 8 nucleotides match TRBD2. CDR3 length: 15 amino acids. Per the germline V gene, CDR1 is SGHDT and CDR2 is YYEEEE. The trim removed 3 bases at V and 4 bases at J, leaving 9 bases unmatched. In DNA form, the CDR3 reads TGTGCCAGCAGCTCGGAGGTAGCGGGACTGTACGAGCAGTACTTC. It translates to CASSSEVAGLYEQYF.

The V and J genes are TRBV4-1 and TRBJ2-1, with 9 bases identical to TRBD2. Per the germline V gene, CDR1 is MGHRA and CDR2 is YSYEKL. This CDR3 has 20 amino acids. With 0 bases clipped from V and 8 bases from J, the junction kept 20 bases outside the gene matches. The CDR3 reads CASSQDQASGKALRIHEQFF. CDR3 coding DNA: TGCGCCAGCAGCCAAGATCAGGCTAGCGGGAAGGCTCTCCGTATCCATGAGCAGTTCTTC.

This CDR3 reads CASRSGLAISYEQYF. DNA of the CDR3: TGCGCCAGCCGCTCCGGACTAGCGATATCCTACGAGCAGTACTTC. V and J are TRBV5-1 and TRBJ2-7; TRBD2 aligns across 9 bases. This CDR3 has 15 amino acids. The junction had 9 bases not matched to a gene; V was cut back by 7 bases and J by 1 base. Germline V gene data show CDR1 as SGHRS and CDR2 as YFSETQ.

This chain joins TRBV11-3 and TRBJ1-2; 7 bases agree with TRBD1. V lost 4 bases and J lost 7; bases outside the gene matches: 3. Germline V gives CDR1 SGHNT, CDR2 YENEEA. The CDR3 totals 12 residues. The CDR3 nucleotides are TGTGCCAGCAGCTCTACAGGGGTTGGCTACACCTTC. Its protein product is CASSSTGVGYTF. The variable domain in full, with the rest retrieved from reference TRBV11-3 and TRBJ1-2, is EAGVVQSPRYKIIEKKQPVAFWCNPISGHNTLYWYLQNLGQGPELLIRYENEEAVDDSQLPKDRFSAERLKGVDSTLKIQPAELGDSAVYLCASSSTGVGYTFGSGTRLTVV.

This clone was observed once. Other DNA sequences in this sample translate to the same CDR3. The genes are TRBV19 and TRBJ1-3; D is uncertain. CDR1 LNHDA and CDR2 SQIVND come from the germline V gene (reference sequence). Trimming pared 2 bases from V and 2 bases from J, leaving 4 bases between. This CDR3 is built from 13 residues. This CDR3 is CASSISAGNTIYF. The CDR3 DNA sequence: TGTGCCAGTAGTATATCGGCTGGAAACACCATATATTTT.

As DNA, the CDR3 is TGTGCCAGCATCCCACGACAGCGGTTGTACTTT. This gives the protein CASIPRQRLYF. The rearrangement links TRBV21-1 to TRBJ1-6. TRBV21-1 is an annotated pseudogene. The CDR3 length is 11 residues.

The chain couples TRBV10-3 to TRBJ1-4, with a possible D match to TRBD1 (6 bases). This CDR3 has 15 amino acids. Germline V gene data show CDR1 as ENHRY and CDR2 as SYGVKD. V was clipped by 5 bases and J by 3 bases, with 13 bases between them. CDR3 sequence reads: CAISPSGGPNEKLFF. CDR3 DNA: TGTGCCATCAGTCCAAGTGGGGGGCCTAATGAAAAACTGTTTTTT.

The CDR3 DNA reads TGCGCCAGCAGCTCATTAAGGGTGGAGTATGGTGAGCAGTTCTTC. Encoded protein: CASSSLRVEYGEQFF. J is TRBJ2-1 and V is TRBV5-1; D not resolved. The CDR3 covers 15 residues. Germline assignment: CDR1 SGHRS and CDR2 YFSETQ. V dropped 3 bases and J dropped 9 bases, with 19 bases sitting between them.

As regards this clone: Since a far larger clone is one base different, this is likely a read error. The chain uses TRBV18 and TRBJ1-6; tentative D call: TRBD1 (6 bases). Trimming pared 3 bases from V and 10 bases from J, leaving 22 bases between. CDR1 and CDR2 (germline): KGHSH, LQKENI. The CDR3 extends over 17 amino acids. CDR3 in amino acids: CASSPSDRRKVRSPLHF. The CDR3 nucleotides read TGTGCCAGCTCACCCAGCGACAGGAGAAAGGTGCGGTCACCCCTCCACTTT.

The CDR3 protein is CASSSGDRGGKTEAFF. CDR3 in DNA: TGTGCCAGCAGTTCGGGGGACAGGGGGGGAAAAACTGAAGCTTTCTTT. The V and J genes are TRBV28 and TRBJ1-1, with 11 nucleotides matching TRBD1. J was trimmed by 5 bases and V by 4 bases; bases with no gene match: 9. This CDR3 is built from 16 residues. Germline CDR1 is MDHEN and CDR2 is SYDVKM.

The V call is TRBV6-6, the J call TRBJ1-6; no definite D call. The V gene lost 7 bases and the J gene lost 1 base, with 8 bases spanning the gap. This CDR3 is 14 amino acids long. Germline-derived CDR1 and CDR2 are MNHNY and SVGAGI (reference sequence). The CDR3 DNA reads TGTGCCAGCAACCGGCAGTCCTATAATTCACCCCTCCACTTT. The encoded protein is CASNRQSYNSPLHF.